This T cell receptor beta chain was obtained from a study of CD8+ T cells in alopecia areata. About the study: Treated patients took oral tofacitinib at 5 to 10 mg twice daily. General study findings and limits: Scalp sample data also include resident alphabeta T cells from normal skin.

Germline CDR1 and CDR2: SQVTM and ANQGSEA. V lost 7 bases to trimming and J lost 2 bases, with 15 bases between them. The CDR3 has 13 residues. Concerning this clone: Its specificity is not known.

TCR sequencing used cDNA made by reverse transcription of extracted RNA. Clones were read by immunoSEQ multiplex PCR, and TCRdb kept only the in-frame ones, dropping some. In the table there are 150,000 to 180,000 clones, 45% to 55% of which are singletons. The sample in question was CD8+ T cells sorted from blood, obtained at week 0. The genes are TRBV29-1 and TRBJ2-7; the D is unclear. This TCR derives from a human donor with alopecia areata. For the CDR3, the DNA is TGCAGCGCCCTCGGTAGTGGGGCCTACGAGCAGTACTTC. Its translation: CSALGSGAYEQYF.